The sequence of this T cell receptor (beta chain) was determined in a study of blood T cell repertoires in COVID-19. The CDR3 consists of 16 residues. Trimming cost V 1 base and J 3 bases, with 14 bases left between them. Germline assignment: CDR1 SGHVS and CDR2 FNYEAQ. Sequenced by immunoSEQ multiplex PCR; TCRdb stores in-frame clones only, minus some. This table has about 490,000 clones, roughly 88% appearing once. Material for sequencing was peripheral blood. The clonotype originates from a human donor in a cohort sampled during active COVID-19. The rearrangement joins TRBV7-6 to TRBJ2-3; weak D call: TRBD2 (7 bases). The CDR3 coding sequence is TGTGCCAGCAGCTTAGTTGCGGGGGCCGGGACAGATACGCAGTATTTT. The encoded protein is CASSLVAGAGTDTQYF.